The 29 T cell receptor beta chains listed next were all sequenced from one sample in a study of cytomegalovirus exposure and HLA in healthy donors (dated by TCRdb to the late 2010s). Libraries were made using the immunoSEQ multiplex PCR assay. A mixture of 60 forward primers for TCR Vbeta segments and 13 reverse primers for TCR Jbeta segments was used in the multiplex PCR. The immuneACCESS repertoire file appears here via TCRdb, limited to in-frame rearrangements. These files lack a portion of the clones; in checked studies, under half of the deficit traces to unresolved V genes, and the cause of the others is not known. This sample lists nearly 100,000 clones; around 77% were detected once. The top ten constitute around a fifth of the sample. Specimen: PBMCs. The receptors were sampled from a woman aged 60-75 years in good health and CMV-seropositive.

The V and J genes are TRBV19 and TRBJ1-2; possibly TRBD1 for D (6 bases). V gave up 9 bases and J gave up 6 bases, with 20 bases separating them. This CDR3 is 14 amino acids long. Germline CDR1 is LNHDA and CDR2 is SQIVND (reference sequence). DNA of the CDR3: TGTGCCAGCAGAGGCCCAGGGGCGAGGGATGGCTACACCTTC. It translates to CASRGPGARDGYTF. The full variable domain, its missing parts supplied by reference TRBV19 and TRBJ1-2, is DGGITQSPKYLFRKEGQNVTLSCEQNLNHDAMYWYRQDPGQGLRLIYYSQIVNDFQKGDIAEGYSVSREKKESFPLTVTSAQKNPTAFYLCASRGPGARDGYTFGSGTRLTVV.

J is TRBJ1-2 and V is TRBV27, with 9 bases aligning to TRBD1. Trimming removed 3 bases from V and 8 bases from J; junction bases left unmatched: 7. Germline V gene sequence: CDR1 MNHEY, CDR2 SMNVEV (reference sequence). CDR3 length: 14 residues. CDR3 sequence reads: CASSFGTGNGGYTF. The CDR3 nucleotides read TGTGCCAGCAGTTTTGGGACAGGGAATGGGGGCTACACCTTC.

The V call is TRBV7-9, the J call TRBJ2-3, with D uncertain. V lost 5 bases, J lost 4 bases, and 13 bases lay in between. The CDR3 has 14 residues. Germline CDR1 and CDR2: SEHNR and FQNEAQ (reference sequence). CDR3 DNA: TGTGCCAGCAGCCGAGACATCCGTGCAGATACGCAGTATTTT. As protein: CASSRDIRADTQYF.

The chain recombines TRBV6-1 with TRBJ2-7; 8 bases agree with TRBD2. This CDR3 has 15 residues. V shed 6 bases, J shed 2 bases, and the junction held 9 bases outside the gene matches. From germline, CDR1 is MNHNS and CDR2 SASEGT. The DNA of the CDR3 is TGTGCCAGCAGACCTTCTAGCGGGCCGACCTACGAGCAGTACTTC. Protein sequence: CASRPSSGPTYEQYF.

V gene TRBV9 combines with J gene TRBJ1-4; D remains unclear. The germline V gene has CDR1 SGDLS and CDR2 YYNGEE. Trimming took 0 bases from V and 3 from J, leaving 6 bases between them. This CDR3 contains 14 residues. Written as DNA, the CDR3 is TGTGCCAGCAGCGTAGACAGAGCTAATGAAAAACTGTTTTTT. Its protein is CASSVDRANEKLFF.

CDR3 region: CASSEVPRDTQYF. The CDR3 nucleotides are TGTGCCAGTAGTGAAGTGCCACGGGATACGCAGTATTTT. The chain recombines TRBV19 with TRBJ2-3; D gene uncertain. This CDR3 spans 13 amino acids. V lost 5 bases and J lost 6, with 12 bases in between. Germline assignment: CDR1 LNHDA and CDR2 SQIVND (reference sequence).

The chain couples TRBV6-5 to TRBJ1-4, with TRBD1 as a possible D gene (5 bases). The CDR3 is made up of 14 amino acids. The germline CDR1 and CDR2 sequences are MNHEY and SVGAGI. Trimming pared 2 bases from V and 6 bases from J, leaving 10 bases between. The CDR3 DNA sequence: TGTGCCAGCAGTTACGCCGACAGTCATGAAAAACTGTTTTTT. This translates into CASSYADSHEKLFF.

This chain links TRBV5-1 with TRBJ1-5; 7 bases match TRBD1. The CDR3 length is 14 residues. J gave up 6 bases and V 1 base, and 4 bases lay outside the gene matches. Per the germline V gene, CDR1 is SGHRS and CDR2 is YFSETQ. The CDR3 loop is CASSLSGGGQPQHF. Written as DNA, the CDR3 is TGCGCCAGCAGCTTGTCAGGGGGAGGTCAGCCCCAGCATTTT.

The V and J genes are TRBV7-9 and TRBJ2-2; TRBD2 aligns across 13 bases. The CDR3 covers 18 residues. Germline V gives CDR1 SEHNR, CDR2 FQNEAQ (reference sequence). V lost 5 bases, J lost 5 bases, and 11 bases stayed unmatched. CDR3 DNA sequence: TGTGCCAGCAGCCCCGGGACTAGCGGGAATTTTATTACCGGGGAGCTGTTTTTT. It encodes CASSPGTSGNFITGELFF. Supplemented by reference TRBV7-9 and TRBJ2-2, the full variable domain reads DTGVSQNPRHKITKRGQNVTFRCDPISEHNRLYWYRQTLGQGPEFLTYFQNEAQLEKSRLLSDRFSAERPKGSFSTLEIQRTEQGDSAMYLCASSPGTSGNFITGELFFGEGSRLTVL.

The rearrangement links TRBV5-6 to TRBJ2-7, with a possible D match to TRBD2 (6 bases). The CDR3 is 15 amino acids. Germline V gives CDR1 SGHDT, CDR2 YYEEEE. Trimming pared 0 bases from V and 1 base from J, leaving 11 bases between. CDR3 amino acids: CASSLGPGESYEQYF. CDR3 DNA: TGTGCCAGCAGCTTGGGCCCGGGAGAGTCCTACGAGCAGTACTTC.

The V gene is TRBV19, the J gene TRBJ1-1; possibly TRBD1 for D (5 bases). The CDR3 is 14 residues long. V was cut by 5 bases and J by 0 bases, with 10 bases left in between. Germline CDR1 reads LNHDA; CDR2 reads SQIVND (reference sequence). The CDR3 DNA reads TGTGCCAGTAGTGGGGCAAAAGTGAACACTGAAGCTTTCTTT. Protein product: CASSGAKVNTEAFF.

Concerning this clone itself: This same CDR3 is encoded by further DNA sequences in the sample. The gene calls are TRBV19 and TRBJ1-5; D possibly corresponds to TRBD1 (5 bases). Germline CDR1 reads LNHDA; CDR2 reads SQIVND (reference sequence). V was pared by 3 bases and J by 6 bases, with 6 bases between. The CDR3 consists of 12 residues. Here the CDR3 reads CASSIGGQPQHF. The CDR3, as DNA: TGTGCCAGTAGTATCGGGGGTCAGCCCCAGCATTTT.

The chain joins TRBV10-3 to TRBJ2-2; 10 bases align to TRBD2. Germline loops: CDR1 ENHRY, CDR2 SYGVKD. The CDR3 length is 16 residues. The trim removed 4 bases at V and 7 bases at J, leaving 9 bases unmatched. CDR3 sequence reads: CAISALAGAQDGELFF. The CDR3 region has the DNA TGTGCCATCAGTGCCCTAGCGGGAGCCCAGGACGGGGAGCTGTTTTTT.

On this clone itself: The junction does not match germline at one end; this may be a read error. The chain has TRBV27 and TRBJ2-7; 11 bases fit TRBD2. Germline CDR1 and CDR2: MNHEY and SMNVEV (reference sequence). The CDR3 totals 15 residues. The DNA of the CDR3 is TGTGCCAGCAGTTTATCCGGACTAGCGGGCTTGGGGTATTTCTTC. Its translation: CASSLSGLAGLGYFF.

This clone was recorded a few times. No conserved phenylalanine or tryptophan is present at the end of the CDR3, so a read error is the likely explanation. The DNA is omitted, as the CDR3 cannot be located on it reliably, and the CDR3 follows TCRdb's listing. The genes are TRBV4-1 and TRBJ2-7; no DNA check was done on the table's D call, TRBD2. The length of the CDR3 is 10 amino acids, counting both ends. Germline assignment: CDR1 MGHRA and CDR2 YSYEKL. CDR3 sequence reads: CASSQTDGVI.

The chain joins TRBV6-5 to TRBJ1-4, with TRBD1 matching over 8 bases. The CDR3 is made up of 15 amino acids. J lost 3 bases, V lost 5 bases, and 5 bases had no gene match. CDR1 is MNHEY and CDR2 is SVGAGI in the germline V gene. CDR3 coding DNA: TGTGCCAGCAGTGCGCCGGGACAGGCTAATGAAAAACTGTTTTTT. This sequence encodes CASSAPGQANEKLFF.

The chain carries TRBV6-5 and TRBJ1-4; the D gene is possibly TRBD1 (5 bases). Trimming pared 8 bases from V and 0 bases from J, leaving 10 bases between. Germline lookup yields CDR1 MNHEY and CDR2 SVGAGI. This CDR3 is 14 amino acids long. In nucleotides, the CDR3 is TGTGCCAGCCGACAGCACGCAACTAATGAAAAACTGTTTTTT. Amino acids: CASRQHATNEKLFF.

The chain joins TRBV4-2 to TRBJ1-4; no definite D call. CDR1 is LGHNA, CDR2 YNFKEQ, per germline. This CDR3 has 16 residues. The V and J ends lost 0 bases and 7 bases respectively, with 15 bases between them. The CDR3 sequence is CASSQEGRVSSEKLFF. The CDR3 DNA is TGTGCCAGCAGCCAAGAAGGGAGGGTATCTAGTGAAAAACTGTTTTTT.

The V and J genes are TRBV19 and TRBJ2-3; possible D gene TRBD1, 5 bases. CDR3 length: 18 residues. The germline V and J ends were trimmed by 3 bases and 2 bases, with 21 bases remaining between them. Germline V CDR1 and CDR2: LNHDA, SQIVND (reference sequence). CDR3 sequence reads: CASSISPPRGYYTDTQYF. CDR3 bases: TGTGCCAGTAGTATTTCCCCCCCAAGGGGATATTACACAGATACGCAGTATTTT.

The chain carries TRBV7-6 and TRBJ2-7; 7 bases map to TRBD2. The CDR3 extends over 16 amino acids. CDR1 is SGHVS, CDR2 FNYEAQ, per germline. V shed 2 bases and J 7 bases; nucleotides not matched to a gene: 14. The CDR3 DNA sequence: TGTGCCAGCAGCTTAATTGCGGGAGACTCATCGGGGGAGCAGTACTTC. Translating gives CASSLIAGDSSGEQYF.

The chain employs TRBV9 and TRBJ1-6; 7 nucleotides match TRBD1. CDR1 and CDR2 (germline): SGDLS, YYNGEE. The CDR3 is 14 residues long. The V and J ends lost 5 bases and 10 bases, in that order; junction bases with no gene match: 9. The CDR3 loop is CASRGQASTSPLHF. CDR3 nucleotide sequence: TGTGCCAGCAGAGGACAGGCTTCAACCTCACCCCTCCACTTT.

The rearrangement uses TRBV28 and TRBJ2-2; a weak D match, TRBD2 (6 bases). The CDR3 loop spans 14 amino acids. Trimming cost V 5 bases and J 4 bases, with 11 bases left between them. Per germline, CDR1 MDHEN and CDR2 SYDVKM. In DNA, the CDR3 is TGTGCCAGCAGTGGGAGGATGAGCACCGGGGAGCTGTTTTTT. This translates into CASSGRMSTGELFF.

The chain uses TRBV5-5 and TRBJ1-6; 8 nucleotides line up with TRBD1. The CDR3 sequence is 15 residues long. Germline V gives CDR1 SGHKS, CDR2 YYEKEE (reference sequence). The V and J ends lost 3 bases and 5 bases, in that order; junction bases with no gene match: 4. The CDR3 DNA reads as TGTGCCAGCAGCTCGACAGGGGCCGATAATTCACCCCTCCACTTT. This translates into CASSSTGADNSPLHF. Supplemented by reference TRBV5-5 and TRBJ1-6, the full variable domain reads DAGVTQSPTHLIKTRGQQVTLRCSPISGHKSVSWYQQVLGQGPQFIFQYYEKEERGRGNFPDRFSARQFPNYSSELNVNALLLGDSALYLCASSSTGADNSPLHFGNGTRLTVT.

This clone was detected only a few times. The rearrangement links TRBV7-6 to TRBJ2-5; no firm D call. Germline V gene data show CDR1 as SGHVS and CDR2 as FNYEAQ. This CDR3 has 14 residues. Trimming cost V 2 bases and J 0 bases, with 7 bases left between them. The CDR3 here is CASSLTRYQETQYF. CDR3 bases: TGTGCCAGCAGCTTAACGCGATACCAAGAGACCCAGTACTTC.

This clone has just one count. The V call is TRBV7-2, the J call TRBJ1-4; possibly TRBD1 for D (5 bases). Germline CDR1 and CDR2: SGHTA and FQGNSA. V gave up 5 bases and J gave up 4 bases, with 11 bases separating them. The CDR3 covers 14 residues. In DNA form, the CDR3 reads TGTGCCAGCAGCCCCGGGGGGAGTAATGAAAAACTGTTTTTT. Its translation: CASSPGGSNEKLFF. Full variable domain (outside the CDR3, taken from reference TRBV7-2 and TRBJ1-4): GAGVSQSPSNKVTEKGKDVELRCDPISGHTALYWYRQSLGQGLEFLIYFQGNSAPDKSGLPSDRFSAERTGGSVSTLTIQRTQQEDSAVYLCASSPGGSNEKLFFGSGTQLSVL.

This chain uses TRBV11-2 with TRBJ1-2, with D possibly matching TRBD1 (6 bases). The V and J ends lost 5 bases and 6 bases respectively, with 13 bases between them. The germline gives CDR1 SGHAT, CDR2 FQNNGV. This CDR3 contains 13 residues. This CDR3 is CASSHGGGDGYTF. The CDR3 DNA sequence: TGTGCCAGCAGCCACGGGGGGGGCGATGGCTACACCTTC.

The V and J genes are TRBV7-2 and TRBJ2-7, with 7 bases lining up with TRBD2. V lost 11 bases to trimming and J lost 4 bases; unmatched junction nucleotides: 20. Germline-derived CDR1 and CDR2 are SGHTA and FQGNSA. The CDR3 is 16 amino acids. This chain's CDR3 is CAPGRESSTRCYEQYF. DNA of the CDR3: TGTGCCCCCGGGCGGGAGAGTAGTACTCGTTGTTACGAGCAGTACTTC.

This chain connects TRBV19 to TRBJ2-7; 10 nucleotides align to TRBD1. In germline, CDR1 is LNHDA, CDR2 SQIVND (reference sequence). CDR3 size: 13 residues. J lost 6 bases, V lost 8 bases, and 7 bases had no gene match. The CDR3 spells CASAGTGVGEQYF. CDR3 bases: TGTGCCAGTGCCGGGACAGGGGTCGGCGAGCAGTACTTC.

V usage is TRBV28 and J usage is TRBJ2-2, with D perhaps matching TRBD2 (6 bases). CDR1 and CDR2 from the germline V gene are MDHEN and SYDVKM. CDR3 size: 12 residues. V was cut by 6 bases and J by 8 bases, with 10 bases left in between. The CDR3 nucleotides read TGTGCCAGCAGACGGGGGAAGGGGGAGCTGTTTTTT. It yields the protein CASRRGKGELFF.